This T cell receptor beta chain was observed in a study of T cell repertoires in cytomegalovirus infection (dated by TCRdb to about 2019). In the study overall: Donor HLA type was relevant to the analysis, as public TCR beta signatures indicated carriage of CMV infection together with the matching HLA type. The paper's findings and limits, for the study overall: The ex vivo response was dominated by HLA-C-restricted CMV-specific TCR beta clonotypes, which also provided the single most frequent clonotype in two of eight donors. Carriers of CMV infection plus the relevant HLA type were discriminated by the cumulative frequency of public TCR beta family members in the study cohort and in an independent approximately 400-donor cohort.

Sequencing took place on an Illumina HiSeq 1500. TCRdb reran the public reads through fastp at Q25 and MiXCR, keeping productive beta chains. Each CDR3 protein gets just one entry, which takes the most common genes and DNA from the rows behind it. The sample table records 500,000 to 600,000 distinct CDR3 sequences; approximately 17% of these occur just once. The ten top clones hold 20% to 30% of the sample. In this sample, this clonotype turned up many times. Its antigen target is currently unknown. Within one base of it there is no much larger clone, and no base qualities were kept. CDR1 and CDR2 (SEHNR, FQNEAQ) derive from the germline V gene (reference sequence). The CDR3 runs 13 amino acids, cysteine and phenylalanine included. Here the CDR3 DNA is all that survives: 39 bases in frame from base 1. V is cut by 5 bases and J by 4 bases, and the space between the germline ends is 11 bases.

This chain is built from TRBV7-9 and TRBJ1-2; tentative D gene TRBD1, with 5 bases matching. Material: CD8+ T cells from PBMCs. This receptor was identified in a human donor in good health (CMV status not recorded). Some clones in this sample may be carry-over from other donors' samples. The bases read TGTGCCAGCAGCCCCGGGGGTGGCTATGGCTACACCTTC. Its protein product is CASSPGGGYGYTF.